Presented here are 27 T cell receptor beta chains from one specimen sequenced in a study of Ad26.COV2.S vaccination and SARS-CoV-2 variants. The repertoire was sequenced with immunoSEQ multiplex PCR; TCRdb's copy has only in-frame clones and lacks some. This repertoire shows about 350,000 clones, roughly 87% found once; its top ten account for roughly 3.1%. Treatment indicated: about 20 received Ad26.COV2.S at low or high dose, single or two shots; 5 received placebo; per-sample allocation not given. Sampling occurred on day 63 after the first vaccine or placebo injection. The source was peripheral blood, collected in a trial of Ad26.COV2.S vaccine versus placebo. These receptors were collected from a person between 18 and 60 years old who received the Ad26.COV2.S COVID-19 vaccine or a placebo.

CDR3 in DNA: TGTGCCAGCAGTGACACCCCCTATGGCTACACCTTC. Translation gives CASSDTPYGYTF. The chain uses TRBV9 and TRBJ1-2; no clear D gene. The CDR3 spans 12 residues. Germline values: CDR1 SGDLS, CDR2 YYNGEE. The V end was cut by 5 bases, the J end by 4 bases, with 9 bases between.

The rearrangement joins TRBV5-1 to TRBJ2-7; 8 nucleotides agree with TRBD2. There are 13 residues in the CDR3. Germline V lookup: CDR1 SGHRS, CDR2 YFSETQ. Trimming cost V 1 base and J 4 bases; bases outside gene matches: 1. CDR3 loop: CASSLPSGYEQYF. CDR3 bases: TGCGCCAGCAGCTTGCCTAGCGGGTACGAGCAGTACTTC.

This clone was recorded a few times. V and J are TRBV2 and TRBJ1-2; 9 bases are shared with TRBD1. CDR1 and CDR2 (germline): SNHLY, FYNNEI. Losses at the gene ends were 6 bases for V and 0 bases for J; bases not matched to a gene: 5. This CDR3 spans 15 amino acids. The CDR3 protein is CASRDRGETNYGYTF. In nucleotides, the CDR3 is TGTGCCAGCAGGGACAGGGGAGAAACTAACTATGGCTACACCTTC.

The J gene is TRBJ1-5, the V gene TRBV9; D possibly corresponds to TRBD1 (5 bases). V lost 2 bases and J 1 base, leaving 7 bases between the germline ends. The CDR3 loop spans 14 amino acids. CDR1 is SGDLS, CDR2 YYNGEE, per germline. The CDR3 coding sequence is TGTGCCAGCAGCGTTGGGGACAGCAATCAGCCCCAGCATTTT. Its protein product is CASSVGDSNQPQHF. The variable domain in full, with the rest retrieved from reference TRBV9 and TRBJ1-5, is DSGVTQTPKHLITATGQRVTLRCSPRSGDLSVYWYQQSLDQGLQFLIQYYNGEERAKGNILERFSAQQFPDLHSELNLSSLELGDSALYFCASSVGDSNQPQHFGDGTRLSIL.

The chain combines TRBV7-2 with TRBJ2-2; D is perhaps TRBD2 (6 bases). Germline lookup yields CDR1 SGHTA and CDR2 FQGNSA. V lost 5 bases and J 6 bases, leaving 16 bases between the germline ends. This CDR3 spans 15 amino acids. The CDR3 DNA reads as TGTGCCAGCAGCCCGACCGACTCTAGCGCCGGGGAGCTGTTTTTT. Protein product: CASSPTDSSAGELFF.

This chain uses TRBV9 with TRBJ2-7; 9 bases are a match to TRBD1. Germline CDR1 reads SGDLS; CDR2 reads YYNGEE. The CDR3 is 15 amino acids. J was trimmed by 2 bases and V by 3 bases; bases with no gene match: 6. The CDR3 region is CASSEGQGIAYEQYF. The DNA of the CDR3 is TGTGCCAGCAGCGAAGGACAGGGGATAGCCTACGAGCAGTACTTC.

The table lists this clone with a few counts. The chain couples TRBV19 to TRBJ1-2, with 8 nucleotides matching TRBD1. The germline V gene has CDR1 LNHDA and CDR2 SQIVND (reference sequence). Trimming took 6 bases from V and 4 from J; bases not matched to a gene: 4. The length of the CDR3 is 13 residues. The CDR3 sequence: CASREDRAYGYTF. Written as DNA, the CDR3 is TGTGCCAGTAGAGAGGACAGGGCCTATGGCTACACCTTC.

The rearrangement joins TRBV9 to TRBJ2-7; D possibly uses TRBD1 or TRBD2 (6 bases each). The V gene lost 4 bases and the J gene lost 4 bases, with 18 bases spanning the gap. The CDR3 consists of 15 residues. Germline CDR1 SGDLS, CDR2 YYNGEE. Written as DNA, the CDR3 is TGTGCCAGCAGCCGAAACGAGGGGGGCTTGTACGAGCAGTACTTC. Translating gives CASSRNEGGLYEQYF.

The CDR3 coding sequence is TGCGCCAGCAGCCAAGAGGCAGGGTACGAAAAACTGTTTTTT. This translates into CASSQEAGYEKLFF. V and J are TRBV4-1 and TRBJ1-4; D possibly corresponds to TRBD1 (5 bases). CDR3 length: 14 residues. V shed 0 bases and J shed 8 bases, with 10 bases lying between them. Looked up from germline, CDR1 is MGHRA and CDR2 is YSYEKL.

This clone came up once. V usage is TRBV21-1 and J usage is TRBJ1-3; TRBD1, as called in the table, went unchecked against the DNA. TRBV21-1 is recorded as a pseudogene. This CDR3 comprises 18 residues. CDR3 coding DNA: TGTGCCAGCAGCTCGTTGGGGGCCAGGGCTATTCCTGGAAACACCATATATTTT. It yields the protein CASSSLGARAIPGNTIYF.

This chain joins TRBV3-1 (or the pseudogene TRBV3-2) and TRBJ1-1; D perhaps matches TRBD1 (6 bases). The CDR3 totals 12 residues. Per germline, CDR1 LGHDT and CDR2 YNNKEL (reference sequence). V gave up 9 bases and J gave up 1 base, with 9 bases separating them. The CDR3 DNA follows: TGTGCCAGTACGGGACAGAACACTGAAGCTTTCTTT. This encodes CASTGQNTEAFF.

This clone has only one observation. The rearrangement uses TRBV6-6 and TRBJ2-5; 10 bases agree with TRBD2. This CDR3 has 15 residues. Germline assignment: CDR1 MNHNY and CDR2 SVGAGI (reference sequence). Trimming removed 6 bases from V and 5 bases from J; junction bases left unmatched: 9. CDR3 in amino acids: CASRTSGGVRETQYF. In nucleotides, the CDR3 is TGTGCCAGCAGGACGAGCGGGGGGGTTCGGGAGACCCAGTACTTC.

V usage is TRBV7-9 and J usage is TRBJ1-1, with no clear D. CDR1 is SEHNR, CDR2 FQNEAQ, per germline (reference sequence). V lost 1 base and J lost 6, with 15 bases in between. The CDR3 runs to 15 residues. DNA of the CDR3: TGTGCCAGCAGCTTAGACCTGGGAAGGCTTTCTGAAGCTTTCTTT. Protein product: CASSLDLGRLSEAFF.

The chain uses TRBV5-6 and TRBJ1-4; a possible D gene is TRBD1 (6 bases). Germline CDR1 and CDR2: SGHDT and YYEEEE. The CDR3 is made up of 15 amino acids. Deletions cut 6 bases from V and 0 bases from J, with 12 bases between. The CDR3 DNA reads TGTGCCAGCACCCCGTCAGGGGCAACTAATGAAAAACTGTTTTTT. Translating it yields CASTPSGATNEKLFF.

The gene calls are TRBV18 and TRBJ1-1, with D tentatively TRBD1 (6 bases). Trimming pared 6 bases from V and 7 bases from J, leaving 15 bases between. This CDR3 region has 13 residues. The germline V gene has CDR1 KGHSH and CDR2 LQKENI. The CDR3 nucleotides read TGTGCCAGCTCTCCTTCAAGGGGGGTTGAAGCTTTCTTT. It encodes CASSPSRGVEAFF.

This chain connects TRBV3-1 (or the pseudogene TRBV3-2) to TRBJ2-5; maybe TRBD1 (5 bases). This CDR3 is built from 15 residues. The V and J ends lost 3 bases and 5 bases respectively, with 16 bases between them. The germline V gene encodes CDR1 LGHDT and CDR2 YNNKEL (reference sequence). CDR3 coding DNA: TGTGCCAGCAGCCACGACCTGACAGCTTTGGAGACCCAGTACTTC. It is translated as CASSHDLTALETQYF.

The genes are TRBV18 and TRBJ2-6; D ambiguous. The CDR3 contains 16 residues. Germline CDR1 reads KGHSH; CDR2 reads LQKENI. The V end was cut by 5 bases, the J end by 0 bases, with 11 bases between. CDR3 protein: CASSSYTSSGANVLTF. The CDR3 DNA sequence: TGTGCCAGCTCATCCTACACGAGCTCTGGGGCCAACGTCCTGACTTTC.

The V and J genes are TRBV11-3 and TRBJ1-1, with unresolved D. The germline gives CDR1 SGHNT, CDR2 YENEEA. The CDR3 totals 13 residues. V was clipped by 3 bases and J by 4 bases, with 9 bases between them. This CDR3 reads CASSFTSGTEAFF. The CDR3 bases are TGTGCCAGCAGCTTCACCAGTGGCACTGAAGCTTTCTTT.

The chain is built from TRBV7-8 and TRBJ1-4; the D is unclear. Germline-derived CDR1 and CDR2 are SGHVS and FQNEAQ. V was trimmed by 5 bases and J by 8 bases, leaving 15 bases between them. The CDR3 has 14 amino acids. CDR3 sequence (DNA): TGTGCCAGCAGCCCAATTCCCGTACCCGAAAAACTGTTTTTT. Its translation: CASSPIPVPEKLFF.

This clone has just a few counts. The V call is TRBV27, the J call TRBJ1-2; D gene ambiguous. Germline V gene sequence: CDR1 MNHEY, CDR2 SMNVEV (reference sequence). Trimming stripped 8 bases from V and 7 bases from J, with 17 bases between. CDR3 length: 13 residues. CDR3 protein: CASAWDPKSGYTF. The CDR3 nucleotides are TGTGCCAGCGCCTGGGATCCCAAAAGTGGCTACACCTTC.

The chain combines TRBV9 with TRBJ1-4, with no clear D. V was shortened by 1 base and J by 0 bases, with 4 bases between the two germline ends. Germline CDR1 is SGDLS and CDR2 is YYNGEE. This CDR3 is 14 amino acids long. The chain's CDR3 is CASSVSATNEKLFF. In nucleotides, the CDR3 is TGTGCCAGCAGCGTATCTGCAACTAATGAAAAACTGTTTTTT.

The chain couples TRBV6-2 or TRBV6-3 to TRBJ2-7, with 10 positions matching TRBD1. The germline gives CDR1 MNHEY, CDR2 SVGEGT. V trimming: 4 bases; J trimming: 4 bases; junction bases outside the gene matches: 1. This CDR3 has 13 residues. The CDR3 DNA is TGTGCCAGCAGTTGGACAGGGGGTTACGAGCAGTACTTC. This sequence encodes CASSWTGGYEQYF.

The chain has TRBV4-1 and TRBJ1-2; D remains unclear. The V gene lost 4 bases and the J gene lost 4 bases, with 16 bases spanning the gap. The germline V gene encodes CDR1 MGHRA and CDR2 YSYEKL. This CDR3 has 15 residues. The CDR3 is CASSRSRGDAYGYTF. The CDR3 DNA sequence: TGCGCCAGCAGCCGCTCGAGAGGTGACGCCTATGGCTACACCTTC.

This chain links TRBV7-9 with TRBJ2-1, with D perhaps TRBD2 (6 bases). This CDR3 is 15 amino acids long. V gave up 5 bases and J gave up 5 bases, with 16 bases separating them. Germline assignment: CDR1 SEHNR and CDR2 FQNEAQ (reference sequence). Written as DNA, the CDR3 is TGTGCCAGCAGCCCCCCCCGCGGGGTTCACAATGAGCAGTTCTTC. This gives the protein CASSPPRGVHNEQFF.

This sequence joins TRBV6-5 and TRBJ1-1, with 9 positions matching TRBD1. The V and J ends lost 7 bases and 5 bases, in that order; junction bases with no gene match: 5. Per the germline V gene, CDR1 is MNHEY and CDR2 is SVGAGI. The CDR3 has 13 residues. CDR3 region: CASKGTGQTEAFF. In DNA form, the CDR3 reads TGTGCCAGCAAAGGGACAGGGCAAACTGAAGCTTTCTTT.

The CDR3 spells CASSLGTAGLVYNEQFF. The CDR3 nucleotides read TGTGCCAGCAGCTTAGGGACCGCGGGGCTGGTCTACAATGAGCAGTTCTTC. The chain has TRBV11-2 and TRBJ2-1, with D possibly being TRBD2 (6 bases). Trimming removed 1 base from V and 3 bases from J, with 16 bases in between. Germline V CDR1 and CDR2: SGHAT, FQNNGV. The CDR3 length is 17 residues.

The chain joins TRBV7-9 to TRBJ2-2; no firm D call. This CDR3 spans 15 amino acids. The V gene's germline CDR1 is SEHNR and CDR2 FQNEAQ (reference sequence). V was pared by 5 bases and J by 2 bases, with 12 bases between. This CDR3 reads CASSLRLANTGELFF. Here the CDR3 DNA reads TGTGCCAGCAGCCTGAGACTGGCAAACACCGGGGAGCTGTTTTTT.